Listed below are T cell receptor beta chains from one sample, sequenced in a study of blood T cell repertoires in COVID-19. Profiled with immunoSEQ multiplex PCR; TCRdb holds only in-frame clones, not every one. The repertoire consists of 130,000 or so clones, with about four fifths occurring once and the leading ten covering approximately 16%. The sequenced sample was peripheral blood. These receptors were collected from a man in his fifties or sixties with active or convalescent COVID-19. The CDR3 runs from the conserved cysteine through the conserved F or W. A D gene is named only where the DNA matches it firmly. Where a row states a size, it is once, few, many or the class of an expanded clone; other rows omit it.

J gene | D gene | clone size | V gene | CDR3 protein | CDR3 DNA
TRBJ2-4 | TRBD2 | few | TRBV5-5 | CASSLRGGRNIQYF | TGTGCCAGCAGCTTGCGGGGCGGGAGAAACATTCAGTACTTC
TRBJ2-3 | TRBD1 | NA | TRBV14 | CASSQRTGRTDTQYF | TGTGCCAGCAGCCAGAGGACAGGTCGCACAGATACGCAGTATTTT
TRBJ2-3 | NA | NA | TRBV9 | CASSRTGGPGDTQYF | TGTGCCAGCAGCCGAACCGGGGGGCCAGGGGATACGCAGTATTTT
TRBJ2-1 | TRBD2 | NA | TRBV5-1 | CASSFGTSGYNEQFF | TGCGCCAGCAGCTTCGGGACTAGCGGCTACAATGAGCAGTTCTTC
TRBJ2-3 | NA | NA | TRBV7-8 | CASSDQGFDTQYF | TGTGCCAGCAGCGACCAGGGATTTGATACGCAGTATTTT
TRBJ1-1 | NA | NA | TRBV29-1 | CSVEEQKAFF | TGCAGCGTTGAAGAACAGAAAGCTTTCTTT
TRBJ1-2 | NA | NA | TRBV29-1 | CSVEDTSYGYTF | TGCAGCGTTGAAGACACTTCATATGGCTACACCTTC
TRBJ1-2 | TRBD1 | NA | TRBV9 | CASSVGQGAGGYTF | TGTGCCAGCAGCGTAGGCCAGGGGGCAGGCGGCTACACCTTC
TRBJ2-7 | NA | NA | TRBV6-2/TRBV6-3 | CASSKKGAGALIQHEQYF | TGTGCCAGCAGCAAAAAGGGTGCAGGGGCCCTGATACAACACGAGCAGTACTTC
TRBJ2-1 | TRBD2 | NA | TRBV6-2/TRBV6-3 | CASSYLAEGLYNEQFF | TGTGCCAGCAGTTACCTAGCGGAGGGATTATACAATGAGCAGTTCTTC
TRBJ2-3 | NA | NA | TRBV4-1 | CASSLRTGGVRDTQYF | TGCGCCAGCAGCCTTCGGACAGGCGGGGTAAGAGATACGCAGTATTTT
TRBJ2-5 | TRBD2 | few | TRBV6-1 | CASSAGRRGETQYF | TGTGCCAGCTCCGCCGGGAGGCGGGGAGAGACCCAGTACTTC
TRBJ2-1 | TRBD2 | NA | TRBV5-1 | CASSSQPTSGGSYNEQFF | TGCGCCAGCAGCTCGCAACCCACTAGCGGGGGGTCCTACAATGAGCAGTTCTTC
TRBJ2-7 | NA | NA | TRBV6-5 | CASTGYEQYF | TGTGCCAGCACAGGGTACGAGCAGTACTTC
TRBJ2-2 | NA | NA | TRBV5-1 | CASSVLGPTGELFF | TGCGCCAGCAGCGTACTAGGTCCCACCGGGGAGCTGTTTTTT
TRBJ2-1 | TRBD2 | NA | TRBV7-2 | CASRRSLAFRQQDEQFF | TGTGCCAGCAGGCGCTCACTAGCGTTCCGGCAGCAGGATGAGCAGTTCTTC
TRBJ2-7 | TRBD1 | NA | TRBV19 | CASSVTGDEQYF | TGTGCCAGTAGTGTCACAGGGGACGAGCAGTACTTC
TRBJ2-5 | NA | NA | TRBV20-1 | CSARRGETQYF | TGCAGTGCACGCCGGGGAGAGACCCAGTACTTC
TRBJ1-6 | TRBD1 | NA | TRBV27 | CASRGDPWTGASPLHF | TGTGCCAGCAGGGGTGATCCATGGACAGGGGCTTCACCCCTCCACTTT
TRBJ2-6 | NA | NA | TRBV3-1/TRBV3-2 | CASSLRSGANVLTF | TGTGCCAGCAGCCTCCGGTCGGGGGCCAACGTCCTGACTTTC
TRBJ1-1 | NA | NA | TRBV19 | CASTARDTEAFF | TGTGCCAGTACTGCCAGGGACACTGAAGCTTTCTTT
TRBJ1-2 | TRBD1 | NA | TRBV28 | CASSWSGTAFYGYTF | TGTGCCAGCAGCTGGTCCGGGACAGCGTTCTATGGCTACACCTTC
TRBJ2-4 | NA | NA | TRBV10-3 | CALPQGGGTKNIQYF | TGTGCCTTACCACAGGGGGGGGGAACCAAAAACATTCAGTACTTC
TRBJ2-7 | NA | NA | TRBV11-1 | CASSLARQGEQYF | TGTGCCAGCAGCTTAGCGAGGCAGGGGGAGCAGTACTTC
TRBJ2-7 | TRBD2 | NA | TRBV18 | CASSPPSGVYEQYF | TGTGCCAGCTCACCACCCAGCGGGGTCTACGAGCAGTACTTC
TRBJ1-5 | NA | few | TRBV6-1 | CASSDQDGENQPQHF | TGTGCCAGCAGTGATCAGGACGGGGAGAATCAGCCCCAGCATTTT
TRBJ1-1 | NA | NA | TRBV12-3/TRBV12-4 | CASSPYRAEAFF | TGTGCCAGCAGTCCCTACAGGGCTGAAGCTTTCTTT
TRBJ1-6 | NA | NA | TRBV4-2 | CASSQPRQSYNSPLHF | TGTGCCAGCAGCCAACCCAGGCAGAGCTATAATTCACCCCTCCACTTT
TRBJ2-7 | NA | NA | TRBV12-2 | CASRLGGDFSYEQYF | TGTGCAAGTCGCTTGGGGGGGGACTTTTCCTACGAGCAGTACTTC
TRBJ2-2 | TRBD2 | NA | TRBV5-4 | CAVQGGRGTGELFF | TGTGCCGTCCAGGGCGGGAGAGGCACCGGGGAGCTGTTTTTT
TRBJ1-6 | TRBD1 | NA | TRBV14 | CASSPGTVYNSPLHF | TGTGCCAGCAGCCCCGGGACAGTCTATAATTCACCCCTCCACTTT
TRBJ1-4 | NA | NA | TRBV5-4 | CASSLQMTPGEKLFF | TGTGCCAGCAGCTTGCAAATGACTCCGGGAGAAAAACTGTTTTTT
TRBJ1-1 | NA | NA | TRBV6-5 | CASRRTALNTEAFF | TGTGCCAGCAGACGGACAGCTCTAAACACTGAAGCTTTCTTT
TRBJ2-5 | NA | NA | TRBV7-9 | CASSLGVDSLETQYF | TGTGCCAGCAGCTTAGGGGTGGACAGCCTGGAGACCCAGTACTTC
TRBJ1-1 | NA | NA | TRBV6-5 | CASTQQGSTEAFF | TGTGCCAGCACCCAACAGGGTTCCACTGAAGCTTTCTTT
TRBJ1-1 | NA | NA | TRBV19 | CASSIDRSLPVNTEAFF | TGTGCCAGTAGTATAGATAGAAGTCTTCCCGTGAACACTGAAGCTTTCTTT
TRBJ2-5 | TRBD1 | NA | TRBV30 | CAWDRGEETQYF | TGTGCCTGGGACAGGGGGGAAGAGACCCAGTACTTC
TRBJ2-7 | NA | NA | TRBV19 | CASSFDYGSYEQYF | TGTGCCAGTAGCTTCGATTACGGCTCCTACGAGCAGTACTTC
TRBJ2-3 | NA | NA | TRBV7-9 | CASSFSARTDTQYF | TGTGCCAGCAGCTTTAGCGCCCGCACAGATACGCAGTATTTT
TRBJ2-2 | NA | few | TRBV7-8 | CASSTNLNTGELFF | TGTGCCAGCAGTACGAACTTGAACACCGGGGAGCTGTTTTTT
TRBJ1-2 | TRBD1 | NA | TRBV18 | CASSPFRAQGDNGYTF | TGTGCCAGCTCACCCTTTCGCGCACAGGGGGACAATGGCTACACCTTC
TRBJ2-5 | NA | NA | TRBV6-5 | CASSIQGGETQYF | TGTGCCAGCAGTATACAGGGTGGAGAGACCCAGTACTTC
TRBJ2-5 | NA | NA | TRBV6-1 | CASSEALSGVGAQYF | TGTGCCAGCAGTGAAGCGCTGTCGGGAGTCGGTGCCCAGTACTTC
TRBJ2-2 | TRBD2 | NA | TRBV7-2 | CASSLTGTSGSTGELFF | TGTGCCAGCAGCCTCACCGGGACTAGCGGGAGCACCGGGGAGCTGTTTTTT
TRBJ1-6 | NA | NA | TRBV6-5 | CASLTGNSPLHF | TGTGCCAGCTTGACGGGGAATTCACCCCTCCACTTT
TRBJ1-1 | NA | NA | TRBV5-1 | CASSLAGVGDTEAFF | TGCGCCAGCAGCTTGGCAGGGGTCGGAGACACTGAAGCTTTCTTT
TRBJ2-5 | NA | NA | TRBV29-1 | CSVGDPQETQYF | TGCAGCGTGGGAGACCCCCAAGAGACCCAGTACTTC
TRBJ1-4 | TRBD1 | NA | TRBV2 | CASRMGTVNEKLFF | TGTGCCAGCAGGATGGGGACAGTGAATGAAAAACTGTTTTTT
TRBJ2-4 | NA | NA | TRBV20-1 | CSASEVGRAKNIQYF | TGCAGTGCTAGTGAAGTTGGCAGGGCAAAAAACATTCAGTACTTC
TRBJ2-3 | NA | once | TRBV7-6 | CASSPNDLSTDTQYF | TGTGCCAGCAGCCCTAACGACTTGAGCACAGATACGCAGTATTTT
TRBJ1-6 | TRBD1 | few | TRBV27 | CASSRDRRYGGNSPLHF | TGTGCCAGCTCGCGGGACAGGCGTTACGGGGGTAATTCACCCCTCCACTTT
TRBJ1-2 | NA | NA | TRBV30 | CAWRPQGSNYGYTF | TGTGCCTGGAGACCACAGGGTTCTAACTATGGCTACACCTTC
TRBJ1-1 | NA | NA | TRBV3-1/TRBV3-2 | CASSQSGRNTEAFF | TGTGCCAGCAGCCAAAGTGGCAGAAACACTGAAGCTTTCTTT